These 24 T cell receptor beta chains came from one sample sequenced in a study of T cells in localized non-small cell lung cancer. Sequencing used immunoSEQ multiplex PCR; TCRdb keeps in-frame clones, though not all of them. The table records tens of thousands of clones, 80% to 90% of them present only once. This sample comprised peripheral blood, obtained before any cancer treatment. These receptors were obtained from a male donor older than 55 with stage I lung adenocarcinoma.

This clone has just a few counts. The genes are TRBV7-9 and TRBJ2-5; 11 bases are a match to TRBD2. Germline CDR1 and CDR2: SEHNR and FQNEAQ (reference sequence). The CDR3 covers 16 residues. V trimming: 5 bases; J trimming: 2 bases; junction bases outside the gene matches: 7. The chain's CDR3 is CASSQGLAVTQETQYF. The CDR3 nucleotides read TGTGCCAGCAGCCAGGGACTAGCGGTAACTCAAGAGACCCAGTACTTC.

The chain couples TRBV7-6 to TRBJ2-1; no clear D gene. Trimming pared 5 bases from V and 0 bases from J, leaving 11 bases between. CDR1 is SGHVS and CDR2 is FNYEAQ in the germline V gene. The CDR3 runs to 15 residues. CDR3 protein: CASSAQVLSYNEQFF. The CDR3 coding sequence is TGTGCCAGCAGCGCGCAGGTTCTCTCCTACAATGAGCAGTTCTTC.

V and J are TRBV6-5 and TRBJ1-1, with D possibly TRBD1 on 5 matching bases. Germline V gene lookup returns CDR1 MNHEY and CDR2 SVGAGI. This CDR3 spans 15 amino acids. Trimming cost V 4 bases and J 6 bases, with 18 bases left between them. In DNA form, the CDR3 reads TGTGCCAGCAGTTCACCCTCCCCAGGGAGCGCTGAAGCTTTCTTT. Translated, it gives CASSSPSPGSAEAFF.

This clone occurred a few times. The chain has TRBV18 and TRBJ1-1; 9 nucleotides match TRBD1. The CDR3 loop spans 14 amino acids. In germline, CDR1 is KGHSH, CDR2 LQKENI. V lost 3 bases to trimming and J lost 1 base; unmatched junction nucleotides: 0. The CDR3 sequence: CASSPDRGNTEAFF. The CDR3 nucleotides read TGTGCCAGCTCACCGGACAGGGGGAACACTGAAGCTTTCTTT.

The chain is built from TRBV19 and TRBJ1-3, with TRBD1 as a possible D gene (5 bases). The CDR3 extends over 15 amino acids. Trimming removed 7 bases from V and 0 bases from J, with 13 bases in between. Per germline, CDR1 LNHDA and CDR2 SQIVND (reference sequence). CDR3 coding DNA: TGTGCCAGTACCGGGGGTTTCTTCTCTGGAAACACCATATATTTT. As protein: CASTGGFFSGNTIYF.

The chain couples TRBV5-1 to TRBJ2-5, with D tentatively TRBD1 (7 bases). The V end was cut by 2 bases, the J end by 4 bases, with 12 bases between. The CDR3 spans 14 residues. Germline-derived CDR1 and CDR2 are SGHRS and YFSETQ. The DNA for the CDR3 is TGCGCCAGCAGCTTCGACAGGGAGGTAGAGACCCAGTACTTC. Its translation: CASSFDREVETQYF.

This clone appeared a single time. The chain couples TRBV7-2 to TRBJ2-5; D might be TRBD1 or TRBD2, each matching 5 bases. CDR1 is SGHTA, CDR2 FQGNSA, per germline. The CDR3 totals 15 residues. V lost 5 bases to trimming and J lost 6 bases, with 19 bases between them. Written as DNA, the CDR3 is TGTGCCAGCAGCGAAGCCGGAGAGGGGCGGCAGACCCAGTACTTC. Its translation is CASSEAGEGRQTQYF.

The CDR3 spells CASSLRGGYTF. The CDR3 coding sequence is TGTGCCAGCAGCCTCAGGGGAGGCTACACCTTC. The chain carries TRBV9 and TRBJ1-2; D might be TRBD1 (6 bases). V was clipped by 4 bases and J by 8 bases, with 9 bases between them. The CDR3 totals 11 residues. Germline CDR1 SGDLS, CDR2 YYNGEE.

The chain links TRBV28 to TRBJ1-1, with 7 nucleotides matching TRBD1. CDR1 and CDR2 from the germline V gene are MDHEN and SYDVKM. This CDR3 spans 14 amino acids. The J segment lost 7 bases and the V segment lost 5 bases, leaving 10 bases of the junction unmatched. This chain's CDR3 is CASSARQGRNEAFF. For the CDR3, the DNA is TGTGCCAGCAGTGCCCGACAGGGACGTAATGAAGCTTTCTTT.

The chain employs TRBV6-6 and TRBJ2-3, with D perhaps matching TRBD2 (7 bases). Deletions cut 6 bases from V and 7 bases from J, with 20 bases between. The CDR3 covers 15 residues. The germline gives CDR1 MNHNY, CDR2 SVGAGI (reference sequence). The CDR3 nucleotides read TGTGCCAGCAGACGGATCACGGGGGGCCTGAATACGCAGTATTTT. Its protein is CASRRITGGLNTQYF.

The V and J genes are TRBV18 and TRBJ2-7; a possible D gene is TRBD2 (6 bases). V lost 0 bases to trimming and J lost 0 bases, with 9 bases between them. This CDR3 contains 15 residues. The germline V gene encodes CDR1 KGHSH and CDR2 LQKENI. This CDR3 reads CASSPPGLPSYEQYF. The CDR3 region has the DNA TGTGCCAGCTCACCACCGGGACTTCCCTCCTACGAGCAGTACTTC.

The genes are TRBV30 and TRBJ1-5; the D gene is possibly TRBD1 (6 bases). The CDR3 contains 13 residues. The V gene's germline CDR1 is GTSNPN and CDR2 SVGIG (reference sequence). V was shortened by 2 bases and J by 9 bases, with 14 bases between the two germline ends. For the CDR3, the DNA is TGTGCCTGGAGTCCACAGGGCCGGGGGCCCCAGCATTTT. Protein: CAWSPQGRGPQHF.

The CDR3 is CASSFSVSETQYF. In nucleotides, the CDR3 is TGTGCCAGCAGCTTCTCTGTCAGCGAGACCCAGTACTTC. The gene calls are TRBV7-2 and TRBJ2-5; D remains ambiguous. From germline, CDR1 is SGHTA and CDR2 FQGNSA. The CDR3 runs 13 residues. The V gene lost 3 bases and the J gene lost 5 bases, with 10 bases spanning the gap.

The rearrangement uses TRBV5-6 and TRBJ2-3; TRBD2 agrees at 8 bases. V lost 3 bases and J lost 4; bases outside the gene matches: 7. The germline CDR1 and CDR2 sequences are SGHDT and YYEEEE. This CDR3 has 15 residues. For the CDR3, the DNA is TGTGCCAGCAGCTCGCCGGGACTAGTTGCAGATACGCAGTATTTT. This encodes CASSSPGLVADTQYF.

This clone was observed a single time. V and J are TRBV2 and TRBJ2-5; TRBD2 matches 10 bases. Germline lookup yields CDR1 SNHLY and CDR2 FYNNEI. V lost 3 bases to trimming and J lost 4 bases; unmatched junction nucleotides: 5. This CDR3 has 15 amino acids. The CDR3 bases are TGTGCCAGCAGTGAGAGCGGGGGGGGGCCAGAGACCCAGTACTTC. Its translation: CASSESGGGPETQYF.

The chain combines TRBV18 with TRBJ2-2, with unresolved D. The CDR3 length is 15 residues. CDR1 and CDR2 (germline): KGHSH, LQKENI. Trimming left V 2 bases short and J 0 bases short, with 7 bases between. DNA of the CDR3: TGTGCCAGCTCACCAGACGCCTCGAACACCGGGGAGCTGTTTTTT. Encoded protein: CASSPDASNTGELFF.

J is TRBJ1-6 and V is TRBV6-5, with D unresolved. This CDR3 is built from 14 residues. Germline CDR1 MNHEY, CDR2 SVGAGI. Trimming took off 2 bases at V and 4 bases at J, with 6 bases between the two ends. CDR3 loop: CASSYRGYNSPLHF. For the CDR3, the DNA is TGTGCCAGCAGTTACCGAGGATATAATTCACCCCTCCACTTT.

The V call is TRBV28, the J call TRBJ2-1; TRBD1 agrees at 7 bases. The CDR3 spans 15 residues. V trimming: 6 bases; J trimming: 2 bases; junction bases outside the gene matches: 7. CDR1 is MDHEN, CDR2 SYDVKM, per germline. The CDR3: CASRRGQVTYNEQFF. The CDR3 nucleotides read TGTGCCAGCAGACGAGGACAGGTAACCTACAATGAGCAGTTCTTC. Full variable domain (missing parts from reference TRBV28 and TRBJ2-1): DVKVTQSSRYLVKRTGEKVFLECVQDMDHENMFWYRQDPGLGLRLIYFSYDVKMKEKGDIPEGYSVSREKKERFSLILESASTNQTSMYLCASRRGQVTYNEQFFGPGTRLTVL.

This clone was seen just once. The chain uses TRBV10-3 and TRBJ1-1; possibly TRBD1 for D (6 bases). V was shortened by 4 bases and J by 4 bases, with 19 bases between the two germline ends. The CDR3 length is 16 residues. Germline CDR1 and CDR2: ENHRY and SYGVKD. The chain's CDR3 is CAISAPRSTGTTEAFF. DNA for the CDR3: TGTGCCATCAGTGCACCAAGAAGCACAGGGACCACTGAAGCTTTCTTT.

The V and J genes are TRBV6-6 and TRBJ1-5; D unclear. Looked up from germline, CDR1 is MNHNY and CDR2 is SVGAGI (reference sequence). Trimming stripped 5 bases from V and 5 bases from J, with 10 bases between. The CDR3 totals 13 residues. For the CDR3, the DNA is TGTGCCAGCAGTCTGACCGGATATCAGCCCCAGCATTTT. It yields the protein CASSLTGYQPQHF.

The genes are TRBV7-2 and TRBJ2-7; no definite D call. Germline V lookup: CDR1 SGHTA, CDR2 FQGNSA. Trimming took 1 base from V and 1 from J, leaving 8 bases between them. The CDR3 runs 14 residues. CDR3 nucleotide sequence: TGTGCCAGCAGCTTAGGTGCGTGGTCCTACGAGCAGTACTTC. It encodes CASSLGAWSYEQYF.

The chain uses TRBV6-1 and TRBJ2-4; D not resolved. Germline CDR1 and CDR2: MNHNS and SASEGT. V lost 4 bases and J lost 0, with 13 bases in between. The CDR3 loop spans 16 amino acids. The CDR3 region has the DNA TGTGCCAGCAGTGGCGCCTTCGCACAAGCCAAAAACATTCAGTACTTC. Translated, it gives CASSGAFAQAKNIQYF.

This clone was observed a few times. V is TRBV7-9 and J is TRBJ1-2; the D gene is possibly TRBD1 (6 bases). The CDR3 is made up of 15 amino acids. Germline V gene data show CDR1 as SEHNR and CDR2 as FQNEAQ (reference sequence). The germline V and J ends were trimmed by 4 bases and 7 bases, with 19 bases remaining between them. The CDR3 region is CASSWSAGTRGGYTF. CDR3 in DNA: TGTGCCAGCAGCTGGTCAGCAGGGACAAGGGGTGGCTACACCTTC.

This clone occurred once. The V and J genes are TRBV14 and TRBJ2-1; 8 nucleotides match TRBD1. With 0 bases clipped from V and 3 bases from J, the junction kept 7 bases outside the gene matches. This CDR3 region has 17 residues. The germline V gene has CDR1 SGHDN and CDR2 FVKESK. CDR3 amino acids: CASSQEFGQGVYNEQFF. The CDR3 region has the DNA TGTGCCAGCAGCCAAGAATTCGGACAGGGAGTCTACAATGAGCAGTTCTTC.